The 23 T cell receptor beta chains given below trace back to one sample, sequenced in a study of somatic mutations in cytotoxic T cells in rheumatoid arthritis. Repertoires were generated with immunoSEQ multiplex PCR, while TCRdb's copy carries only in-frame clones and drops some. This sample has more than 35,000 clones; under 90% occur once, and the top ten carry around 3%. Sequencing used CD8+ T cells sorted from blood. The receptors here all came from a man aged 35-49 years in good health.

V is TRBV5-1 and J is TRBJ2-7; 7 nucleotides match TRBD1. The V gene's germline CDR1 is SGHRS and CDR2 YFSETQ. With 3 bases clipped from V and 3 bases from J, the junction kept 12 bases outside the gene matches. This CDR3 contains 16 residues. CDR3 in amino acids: CASSSATDRKGYEQYF. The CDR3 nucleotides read TGCGCCAGCAGCTCAGCTACGGACAGGAAGGGCTACGAGCAGTACTTC.

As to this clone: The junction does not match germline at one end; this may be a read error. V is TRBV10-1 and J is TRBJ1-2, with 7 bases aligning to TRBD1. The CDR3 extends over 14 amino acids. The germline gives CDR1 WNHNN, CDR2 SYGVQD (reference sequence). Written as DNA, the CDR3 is TGCGCCAGCACCTGGACAGGAGCTAATTATGGCTACACCTTC. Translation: CASTWTGANYGYTF.

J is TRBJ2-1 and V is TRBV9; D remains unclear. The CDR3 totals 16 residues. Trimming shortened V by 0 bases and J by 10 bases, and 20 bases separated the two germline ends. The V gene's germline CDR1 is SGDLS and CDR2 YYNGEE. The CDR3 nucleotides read TGTGCCAGCAGCGTAGAAGGGCGGTCCCACATTTGGGAGCAGTTCTTC. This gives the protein CASSVEGRSHIWEQFF. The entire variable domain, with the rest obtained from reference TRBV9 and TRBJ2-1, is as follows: DSGVTQTPKHLITATGQRVTLRCSPRSGDLSVYWYQQSLDQGLQFLIQYYNGEERAKGNILERFSAQQFPDLHSELNLSSLELGDSALYFCASSVEGRSHIWEQFFGPGTRLTVL.

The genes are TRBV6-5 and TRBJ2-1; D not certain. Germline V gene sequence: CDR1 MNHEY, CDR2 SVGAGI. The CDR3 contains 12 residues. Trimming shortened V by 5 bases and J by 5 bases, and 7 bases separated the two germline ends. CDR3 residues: CASSRENNEQFF. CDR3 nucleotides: TGTGCCAGCAGTCGAGAGAACAATGAGCAGTTCTTC.

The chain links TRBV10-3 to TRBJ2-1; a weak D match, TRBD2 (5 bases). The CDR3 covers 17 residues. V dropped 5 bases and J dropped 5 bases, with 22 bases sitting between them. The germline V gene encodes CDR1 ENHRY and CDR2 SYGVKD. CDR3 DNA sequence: TGTGCCATCAGTCATAACCCGGGAACTAGTGGAGACAATGAGCAGTTCTTC. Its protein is CAISHNPGTSGDNEQFF.

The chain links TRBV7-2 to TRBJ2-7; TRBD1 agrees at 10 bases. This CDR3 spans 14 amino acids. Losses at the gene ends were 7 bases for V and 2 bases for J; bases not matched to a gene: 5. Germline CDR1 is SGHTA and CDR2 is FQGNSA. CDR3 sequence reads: CASTPGTGAYEQYF. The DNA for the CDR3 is TGTGCCAGCACGCCAGGGACAGGGGCCTACGAGCAGTACTTC.

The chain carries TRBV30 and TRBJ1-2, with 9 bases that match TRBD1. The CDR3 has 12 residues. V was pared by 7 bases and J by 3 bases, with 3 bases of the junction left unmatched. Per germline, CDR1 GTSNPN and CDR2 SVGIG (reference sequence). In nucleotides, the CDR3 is TGTGCCTCACAGGGGGCAGACTATGGCTACACCTTC. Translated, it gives CASQGADYGYTF.

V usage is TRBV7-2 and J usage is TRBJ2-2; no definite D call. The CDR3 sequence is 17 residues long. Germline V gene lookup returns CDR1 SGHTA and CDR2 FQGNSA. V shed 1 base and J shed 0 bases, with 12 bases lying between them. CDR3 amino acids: CASSLVLGIPNTGELFF. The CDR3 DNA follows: TGTGCCAGCAGCTTAGTTTTGGGCATACCGAACACCGGGGAGCTGTTTTTT.

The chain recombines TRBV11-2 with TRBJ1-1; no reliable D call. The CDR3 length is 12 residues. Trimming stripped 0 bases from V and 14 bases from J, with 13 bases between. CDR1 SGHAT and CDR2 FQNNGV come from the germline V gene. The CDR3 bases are TGTGCCAGCAGCTTAGATCTGGAGACCGGCTTCTTT. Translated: CASSLDLETGFF.

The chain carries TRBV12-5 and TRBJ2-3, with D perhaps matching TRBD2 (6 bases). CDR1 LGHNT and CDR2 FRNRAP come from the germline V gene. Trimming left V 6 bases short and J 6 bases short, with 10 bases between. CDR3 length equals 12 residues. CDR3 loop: CASGSGGDTQYF. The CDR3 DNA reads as TGTGCTAGTGGCTCCGGAGGGGATACGCAGTATTTT.

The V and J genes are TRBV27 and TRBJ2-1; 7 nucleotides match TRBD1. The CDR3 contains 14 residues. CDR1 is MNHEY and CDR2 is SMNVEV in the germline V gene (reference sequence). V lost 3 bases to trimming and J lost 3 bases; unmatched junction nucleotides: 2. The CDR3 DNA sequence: TGTGCCAGCAGTTTGACAGGGCGCTACAATGAGCAGTTCTTC. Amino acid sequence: CASSLTGRYNEQFF.

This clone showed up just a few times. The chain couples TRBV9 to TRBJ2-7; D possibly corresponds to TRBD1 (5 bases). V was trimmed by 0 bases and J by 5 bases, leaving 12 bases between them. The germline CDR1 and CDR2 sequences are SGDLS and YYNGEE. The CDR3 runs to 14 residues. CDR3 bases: TGTGCCAGCAGCGTAGATTCCAGGGTGGACGAGCAGTACTTC. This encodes CASSVDSRVDEQYF.

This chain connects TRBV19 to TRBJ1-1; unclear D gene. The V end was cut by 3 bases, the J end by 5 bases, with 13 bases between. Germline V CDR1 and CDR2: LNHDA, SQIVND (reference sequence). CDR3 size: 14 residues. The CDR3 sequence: CASSISDPWTEAFF. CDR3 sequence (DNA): TGTGCCAGTAGTATCTCCGACCCCTGGACTGAAGCTTTCTTT.

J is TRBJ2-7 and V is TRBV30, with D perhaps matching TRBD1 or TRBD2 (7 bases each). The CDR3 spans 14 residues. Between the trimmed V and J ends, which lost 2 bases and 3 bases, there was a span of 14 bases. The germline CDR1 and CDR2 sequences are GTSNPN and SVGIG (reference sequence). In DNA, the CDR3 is TGTGCCTGGAGTAGGGGGCTAGCGGTCTACGAGCAGTACTTC. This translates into CAWSRGLAVYEQYF.

CDR3 nucleotide sequence: TGTGCCAGCAGCTTAGCGAATGGCAATCAGCCCCAGCATTTT. It codes for CASSLANGNQPQHF. The chain couples TRBV7-6 to TRBJ1-5; D not certain. CDR1 and CDR2 from the germline V gene are SGHVS and FNYEAQ. This CDR3 is 14 amino acids long. The V and J ends lost 0 bases and 2 bases respectively, with 5 bases between them. Using reference TRBV7-6 and TRBJ1-5 for the parts outside the CDR3, the full variable domain is GAGVSQSPRYKVTKRGQDVALRCDPISGHVSLYWYRQALGQGPEFLTYFNYEAQQDKSGLPNDRFSAERPEGSISTLTIQRTEQRDSAMYRCASSLANGNQPQHFGDGTRLSIL.

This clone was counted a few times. CDR3: CASSLEAGTDTQYF. The CDR3 coding sequence is TGTGCCAGCAGCTTAGAAGCGGGCACAGATACGCAGTATTTT. The V call is TRBV11-2, the J call TRBJ2-3, with D possibly being TRBD2 (5 bases). The V gene's germline CDR1 is SGHAT and CDR2 FQNNGV. Trimming took off 0 bases at V and 1 base at J, with 5 bases between the two ends. The CDR3 sequence is 14 residues long.

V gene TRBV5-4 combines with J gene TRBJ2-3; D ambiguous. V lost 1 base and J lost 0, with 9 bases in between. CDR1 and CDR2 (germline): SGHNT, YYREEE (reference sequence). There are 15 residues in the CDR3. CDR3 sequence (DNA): TGTGCCAGCAGCTTGAGTGTGGGTAGCACAGATACGCAGTATTTT. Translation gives CASSLSVGSTDTQYF.

The CDR3 loop reads CASSRATGNYYEQYF. The CDR3 DNA is TGTGCCAGCAGCCGGGCGACAGGGAACTACTACGAGCAGTACTTC. The V call is TRBV14, the J call TRBJ2-7; 7 bases are a match to TRBD1. This CDR3 is built from 15 residues. Per the germline V gene, CDR1 is SGHDN and CDR2 is FVKESK. The trim removed 4 bases at V and 3 bases at J, leaving 9 bases unmatched.

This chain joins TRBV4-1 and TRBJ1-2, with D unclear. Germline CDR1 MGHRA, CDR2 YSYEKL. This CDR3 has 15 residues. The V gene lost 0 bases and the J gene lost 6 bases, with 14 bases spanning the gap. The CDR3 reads CASSQERASANGYTF. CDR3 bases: TGCGCCAGCAGCCAAGAAAGGGCCAGTGCTAATGGCTACACCTTC.

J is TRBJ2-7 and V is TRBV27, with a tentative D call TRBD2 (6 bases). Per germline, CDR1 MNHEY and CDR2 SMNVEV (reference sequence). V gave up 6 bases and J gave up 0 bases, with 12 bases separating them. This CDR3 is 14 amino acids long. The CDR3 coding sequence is TGTGCCAGCAGACGGGCCGGGAGCTCCTACGAGCAGTACTTC. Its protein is CASRRAGSSYEQYF.

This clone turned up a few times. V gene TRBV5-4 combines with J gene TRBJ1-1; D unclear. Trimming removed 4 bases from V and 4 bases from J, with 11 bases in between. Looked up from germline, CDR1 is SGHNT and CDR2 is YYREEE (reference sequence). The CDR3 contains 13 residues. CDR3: CASSPGEATEAFF. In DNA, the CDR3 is TGTGCCAGCAGCCCCGGCGAGGCCACTGAAGCTTTCTTT.

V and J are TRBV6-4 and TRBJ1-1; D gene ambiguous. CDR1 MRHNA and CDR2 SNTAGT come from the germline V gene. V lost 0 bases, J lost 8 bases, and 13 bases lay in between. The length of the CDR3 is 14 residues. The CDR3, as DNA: TGTGCCAGCAGTGACTCGTATAACCGAGCCGAAGCTTTCTTT. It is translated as CASSDSYNRAEAFF.

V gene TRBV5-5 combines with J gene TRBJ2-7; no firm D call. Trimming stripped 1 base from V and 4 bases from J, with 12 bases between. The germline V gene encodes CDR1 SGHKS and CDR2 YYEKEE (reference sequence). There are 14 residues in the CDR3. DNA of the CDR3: TGTGCCAGCAGCTTGTTTCAGACACAGTACGAGCAGTACTTC. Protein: CASSLFQTQYEQYF.